The clone carrying this T cell receptor beta chain occurred a few times. What it recognizes is unknown. One base away lies a much larger clone, so this may be a sequencing read error. A follow-up of 18 months without ophthalmopathy meant that hyperthyroidism was stable. The germline V and J ends were trimmed by 5 bases and 5 bases, with 10 bases remaining between them. CDR1 and CDR2 from the germline V gene are GTSNPN and SVGIG (reference sequence). The CDR3 consists of 11 residues. This sample was included in a study of Graves' ophthalmopathy and Graves' hyperthyroidism. The overall study: Researchers obtained peripheral blood at initial diagnosis, before any treatment had begun. Study-wide findings and caveats: Blood also contained most of the expanded thyroid clonotypes above 0.001 frequency. The model forecast ophthalmopathy progression, reaching 70.59% sensitivity and approximately 72% specificity.

RNA served as the template for amplifying TCR beta CDR3 regions. First-round RT-PCR used HTBI primers; second-round multiplex PCR followed. TCRdb re-called the multiplex PCR reads with MiXCR, one entry per CDR3 protein. Of under 800,000 distinct CDR3 sequences listed, 20% to 25% are singletons. The chain carries TRBV30 and TRBJ2-7; D is unresolved. The sequenced material came from peripheral blood. This clonotype originated in a woman younger than 35 with stable Graves' hyperthyroidism. Some clones in this sample may be carry-over from other donors' samples. CDR3 residues: CAWGQSDEQYF. CDR3 coding DNA: TGTGCCTGGGGTCAATCGGACGAGCAGTACTTC. Based on the CDR3 plus reference TRBV30 and TRBJ2-7, the full variable domain is SQTIHQWPATLVQPVGSPLSLECTVEGTSNPNLYWYRQAAGRGLQLLFYSVGIGQISSEVPQNLSASRPQDRQFILSSKKLLLSDSGFYLCAWGQSDEQYFGPGTRLTVT.